The 27 T cell receptor beta chains reported below all come from one sample, sequenced in a study of vaccination effects on CD4 cells after COVID-19 (dated by TCRdb to the early 2020s). The receptor library was made with the immunoSEQ multiplex PCR assay. Not all clones reach the TCRdb copy of this immuneACCESS table, which keeps in-frame sequences only. Checked studies attribute under half of the gap to unresolved V genes and leave the rest unexplained. The sample table records just under 65,000 clones; over 70% of these occur just once. The leading ten clones occupy around 3.8% of the sample. To identify antigen-specific CD4+ T cell clonotypes by their expansion, the ViraFEST assay first stimulated PBMC with viral peptide pools and then applied TCR sequencing. After around ten days of culture, CD4+ T cells were isolated with the EasySep CD4+ T cell isolation kit. The absence of prior SARS-CoV-2 infection in healthy vaccine recipients was confirmed by negative nucleocapsid antibodies before and after vaccination.

Their specific antigens are unknown. The sequences come from CD4+ T cells from PBMCs cultured with HCoV-OC43 spike peptides, collected before COVID-19 vaccination. The cell subset or site label, as the study defines it: HCoV-OC43 spike overlapping peptide pool stimulation. The receptors derive from a human donor who received a COVID-19 vaccine.

The chain recombines TRBV30 with TRBJ2-3; the match to TRBD2 covers 12 bases. With V trimmed by 2 bases and J by 7 bases, 7 bases remained unmatched. Germline CDR1 reads GTSNPN; CDR2 reads SVGIG (reference sequence). The CDR3 covers 15 residues. The CDR3 DNA reads TGTGCCTGGAGTCCCCTAGCGGGGGGGCCGAATACGCAGTATTTT. Translating gives CAWSPLAGGPNTQYF. The full variable domain, completed using reference TRBV30 and TRBJ2-3, is SQTIHQWPATLVQPVGSPLSLECTVEGTSNPNLYWYRQAAGRGLQLLFYSVGIGQISSEVPQNLSASRPQDRQFILSSKKLLLSDSGFYLCAWSPLAGGPNTQYFGPGTRLTVL.

J is TRBJ1-2 and V is TRBV12-3 or TRBV12-4; D ambiguous. The CDR3 runs to 13 residues. V was pared by 10 bases and J by 0 bases, with 12 bases between. This CDR3 is CATKTGANYGYTF. DNA for the CDR3: TGTGCCACCAAGACGGGAGCTAACTATGGCTACACCTTC.

The rearrangement uses TRBV11-3 and TRBJ2-5; D is unclear. V lost 2 bases and J 2 bases, leaving 6 bases between the germline ends. The CDR3 length is 13 residues. Germline V lookup: CDR1 SGHNT, CDR2 YENEEA. The CDR3 is CASSLRVQETQYF. The CDR3 nucleotides read TGTGCCAGCAGCTTAAGGGTTCAAGAGACCCAGTACTTC. The variable domain in full, with the rest retrieved from reference TRBV11-3 and TRBJ2-5, is EAGVVQSPRYKIIEKKQPVAFWCNPISGHNTLYWYLQNLGQGPELLIRYENEEAVDDSQLPKDRFSAERLKGVDSTLKIQPAELGDSAVYLCASSLRVQETQYFGPGTRLLVL.

This clone turned up a few times. The chain links TRBV6-5 to TRBJ2-7; a weak D match, TRBD2 (5 bases). The CDR3 has 13 residues. The ends were cut back, 0 bases at V and 3 bases at J, with 6 bases in the middle. CDR1 and CDR2 from the germline V gene are MNHEY and SVGAGI. The CDR3 nucleotides are TGTGCCAGCAGTTACTCACGGGGCTACGAGCAGTACGTC. This translates into CASSYSRGYEQYV.

The rearrangement joins TRBV3-1 (or the pseudogene TRBV3-2) to TRBJ2-3; weak D call: TRBD2 (6 bases). The CDR3 extends over 17 amino acids. V was clipped by 0 bases and J by 6 bases, with 19 bases between them. The V gene's germline CDR1 is LGHDT and CDR2 YNNKEL (reference sequence). The CDR3 protein is CASSQDLAVKFVDTQYF. CDR3 bases: TGTGCCAGCAGCCAAGATTTAGCGGTGAAGTTTGTGGATACGCAGTATTTT.

The chain is built from TRBV18 and TRBJ2-5, with D possibly TRBD2 on 5 matching bases. The CDR3 contains 14 residues. Germline V CDR1 and CDR2: KGHSH, LQKENI. The V end was cut by 3 bases, the J end by 5 bases, with 13 bases between. Here the CDR3 reads CASSPFERGETQYF. The CDR3 nucleotides read TGTGCCAGCTCACCTTTCGAACGAGGGGAGACCCAGTACTTC.

V usage is TRBV18 and J usage is TRBJ1-2, with D unresolved. CDR1 is KGHSH and CDR2 is LQKENI in the germline V gene. V was shortened by 3 bases and J by 0 bases, with 14 bases between the two germline ends. This CDR3 is built from 16 residues. The CDR3 protein is CASSPSRTEANYGYTF. The CDR3, as DNA: TGTGCCAGCTCACCCTCTAGGACGGAAGCTAACTATGGCTACACCTTC.

V usage is TRBV24-1 and J usage is TRBJ1-1, with D possibly matching TRBD1 (5 bases). V gave up 5 bases and J gave up 1 base, with 13 bases separating them. Germline CDR1 reads KGHDR; CDR2 reads SFDVKD. There are 15 residues in the CDR3. The CDR3 sequence is CATSAGGTGNTEAFF. CDR3 nucleotide sequence: TGTGCCACCAGTGCGGGCGGGACGGGGAACACTGAAGCTTTCTTT.

This clone was observed a few times. The chain combines TRBV13 with TRBJ2-2, with TRBD2 matching over 7 bases. The CDR3 length is 15 residues. V gave up 3 bases and J gave up 6 bases; unmatched junction bases: 7. Germline V gene data show CDR1 as PRHDT and CDR2 as FYEKMQ (reference sequence). In nucleotides, the CDR3 is TGTGCCAGCAGCTTCGGGGGGACCACTTCCGGGGAGCTGTTTTTT. This codes for CASSFGGTTSGELFF.

The chain joins TRBV4-3 to TRBJ1-6; TRBD1 matches at 7 bases. This CDR3 is built from 19 residues. The ends lost 1 base at V and 0 bases at J; junction bases unmatched: 9. Germline assignment: CDR1 LGHNA and CDR2 YSLEER. CDR3 sequence: CASSQAWDRARSYNSPLHF. CDR3 sequence (DNA): TGCGCCAGCAGCCAAGCTTGGGACAGAGCTCGCTCCTATAATTCACCCCTCCACTTT.

The sample holds one count of this clone. The chain combines TRBV7-2 with TRBJ2-3, with TRBD1 identical over 8 bases. Germline V gene data show CDR1 as SGHTA and CDR2 as FQGNSA. This CDR3 is built from 14 residues. Germline trimming cut 5 bases from V and 1 base from J; bases unmatched to any gene: 2. As DNA, the CDR3 is TGTGCCAGCAGCCCAGGGGGCCGCACAGATACGCAGTATTTT. Amino acid sequence: CASSPGGRTDTQYF.

This chain joins TRBV7-2 and TRBJ1-2, with TRBD1 as a possible D gene (5 bases). The ends were cut back, 1 base at V and 4 bases at J, with 13 bases in the middle. The CDR3 runs to 15 residues. Germline V gene data show CDR1 as SGHTA and CDR2 as FQGNSA. CDR3: CASSLGGSLGYGYTF. The CDR3 bases are TGTGCCAGCAGCTTAGGGGGCAGCCTCGGCTATGGCTACACCTTC.

CDR3 bases: TGCGCCAGCAGCTTGGAAGGGGGGGCTTACAATGAGCAGTTCTTC. Encoded protein: CASSLEGGAYNEQFF. V gene TRBV5-1 combines with J gene TRBJ2-1; D is perhaps TRBD2 (7 bases). With 0 bases removed from V and 4 bases from J, the gap between germline ends came to 11 bases. The CDR3 is made up of 15 amino acids. Germline-derived CDR1 and CDR2 are SGHRS and YFSETQ.

This rearrangement joins TRBV19 to TRBJ2-2; TRBD1 is a possible D gene (6 bases). From germline, CDR1 is LNHDA and CDR2 SQIVND (reference sequence). V dropped 3 bases and J dropped 4 bases, with 12 bases sitting between them. The CDR3 is 15 residues long. The DNA of the CDR3 is TGTGCCAGTAGTATGGACAGAATAGGCACCGGGGAGCTGTTTTTT. It translates to CASSMDRIGTGELFF. The full variable domain, rest sourced from reference TRBV19 and TRBJ2-2, is DGGITQSPKYLFRKEGQNVTLSCEQNLNHDAMYWYRQDPGQGLRLIYYSQIVNDFQKGDIAEGYSVSREKKESFPLTVTSAQKNPTAFYLCASSMDRIGTGELFFGEGSRLTVL.

The rearrangement uses TRBV7-2 and TRBJ2-3, with 7 bases identical to TRBD2. Germline lookup yields CDR1 SGHTA and CDR2 FQGNSA. The CDR3 length is 16 residues. With 2 bases clipped from V and 0 bases from J, the junction kept 5 bases outside the gene matches. CDR3 loop: CASSLRGGGSTDTQYF. The CDR3, as DNA: TGTGCCAGCAGCTTAAGGGGCGGGGGTAGCACAGATACGCAGTATTTT.

This clone was observed a handful of times. The chain is built from TRBV5-1 and TRBJ1-2; D is uncertain. The CDR3 is 13 amino acids. V was trimmed by 4 bases and J by 8 bases, leaving 15 bases between them. The germline V gene encodes CDR1 SGHRS and CDR2 YFSETQ. The CDR3 DNA is TGCGCCAGCAGCGATGACGGTAGTTACGGCTACACCTTC. Its protein is CASSDDGSYGYTF.

The rearrangement joins TRBV6-5 to TRBJ2-1, with 8 positions matching TRBD2. The CDR3 has 16 residues. In germline, CDR1 is MNHEY, CDR2 SVGAGI. J gave up 3 bases and V 0 bases, and 4 bases lay outside the gene matches. CDR3 sequence reads: CASSYSNGGGYNEQFF. CDR3 in DNA: TGTGCCAGCAGTTACTCGAACGGGGGGGGCTACAATGAGCAGTTCTTC.

This clone has just a few counts. This chain uses TRBV5-5 with TRBJ1-3; 7 bases match TRBD1. This CDR3 is 15 amino acids long. Losses at the gene ends were 4 bases for V and 4 bases for J; bases not matched to a gene: 8. Germline V gene data show CDR1 as SGHKS and CDR2 as YYEKEE (reference sequence). The CDR3 bases are TGTGCCAGCAGCCGGGACAGCGTCAGGGGAAACACCATATATTTT. Translation gives CASSRDSVRGNTIYF.

The chain couples TRBV5-8 to TRBJ2-1, with TRBD2 identical over 13 bases. J was trimmed by 7 bases and V by 7 bases; bases with no gene match: 17. The germline CDR1 and CDR2 sequences are SGHTS and YDEGEE. This CDR3 region has 18 residues. CDR3 DNA sequence: TGTGCCAGCCCGGAACTACTAGCGGGGGGGCTCAGTGGGAATGAGCAGTTCTTC. It codes for CASPELLAGGLSGNEQFF.

The genes are TRBV6-6 and TRBJ2-7, with 10 positions matching TRBD1. The CDR3 consists of 15 residues. Germline-derived CDR1 and CDR2 are MNHNY and SVGAGI (reference sequence). V lost 5 bases to trimming and J lost 1 base; unmatched junction nucleotides: 5. CDR3 region: CASSRQGAKSYEQYV. DNA for the CDR3: TGTGCCAGCAGTCGACAGGGGGCCAAGTCCTACGAGCAGTACGTC.

This CDR3 is CASSLDGGQGGEKLFF. The CDR3 coding sequence is TGCGCCAGCAGCTTGGATGGGGGGCAGGGTGGTGAAAAACTGTTTTTT. The V and J genes are TRBV5-1 and TRBJ1-4; D is perhaps TRBD1 (6 bases). Trimming shortened V by 0 bases and J by 7 bases, and 16 bases separated the two germline ends. The CDR3 loop spans 16 amino acids. The germline CDR1 and CDR2 sequences are SGHRS and YFSETQ.

V and J are TRBV11-2 and TRBJ2-1, with D tentatively TRBD1 or TRBD2 (5 bases each). V shed 3 bases and J shed 6 bases, with 15 bases lying between them. In germline, CDR1 is SGHAT, CDR2 FQNNGV. The CDR3 runs 15 residues. The CDR3 bases are TGTGCCAGCAGCTTGCCCACGGGACGATTCAATGAGCAGTTCTTC. Its translation: CASSLPTGRFNEQFF.

The chain joins TRBV11-2 to TRBJ1-2, with D unresolved. The V end was cut by 3 bases, the J end by 8 bases, with 7 bases between. CDR1 and CDR2 from the germline V gene are SGHAT and FQNNGV. The CDR3 is 11 amino acids. For the CDR3, the DNA is TGTGCCAGCAGCTTCAGGAACGGCTACACCTTC. It translates to CASSFRNGYTF.

This clone turned up a few times. The rearrangement joins TRBV11-2 to TRBJ2-7, with a weak D call TRBD2 (7 bases). The length of the CDR3 is 15 residues. V gave up 2 bases and J gave up 5 bases, with 16 bases separating them. In germline, CDR1 is SGHAT, CDR2 FQNNGV. For the CDR3, the DNA is TGTGCCAGCAGCTTAACATTTGCGGGGGCCAACGAGCAGTACGTC. This codes for CASSLTFAGANEQYV.

The rearrangement uses TRBV25-1 and TRBJ2-1; 11 bases fit TRBD2. Looked up from germline, CDR1 is MGHDK and CDR2 is SYGVNS. The CDR3 is 16 amino acids. V lost 5 bases to trimming and J lost 4 bases; unmatched junction nucleotides: 7. In DNA form, the CDR3 reads TGTGCCAGCAGTCCAAGACTAGCGGGGCTATACAATGAGCAGTTCTTC. Amino acids: CASSPRLAGLYNEQFF.

The V call is TRBV6-5, the J call TRBJ2-6; D gene unclear. Trimming cost V 7 bases and J 0 bases, with 10 bases left between them. The CDR3 loop spans 15 amino acids. CDR1 is MNHEY and CDR2 is SVGAGI in the germline V gene. CDR3 sequence: CASTERGSGANVLTF. The CDR3, as DNA: TGTGCCAGCACCGAGCGTGGCTCTGGGGCCAACGTCCTGACTTTC.

V gene TRBV5-1 combines with J gene TRBJ2-1; the D gene is possibly TRBD1 (6 bases). Germline values: CDR1 SGHRS, CDR2 YFSETQ. The CDR3 contains 13 residues. Trimming shortened V by 4 bases and J by 6 bases, and 11 bases separated the two germline ends. As DNA, the CDR3 is TGCGCCAGCAGCCTAGACAGGTTCAATGAGCAGTTCTTC. Encoded protein: CASSLDRFNEQFF.